A single sample gave rise to the 13 T cell receptor beta chains below, sequenced in a study of CD4 T cells in relation to SARS-CoV-2 and coronaviruses. The unexposed donors gave CD4+ T cells in about 2011-2018, prior to COVID-19. Isolation of CD4+ T cells took place after less than twelve days in culture. TCRdb keeps only in-frame clones here, not all; method: immunoSEQ multiplex PCR. This sample yields 20,000 to 25,000 clones, of which about 80% are seen a single time; about 17% belongs to the top ten. Their antigens are not known. Source material: CD4+ T cells from PBMCs, cultured in vitro. The receptors stem from a human donor in good health.

CDR3 sequence reads: CASSPRTWAEQFF. The CDR3, as DNA: TGTGCCAGCTCACCAAGAACCTGGGCTGAGCAGTTCTTC. V and J are TRBV18 and TRBJ2-1, with D uncertain. Germline V lookup: CDR1 KGHSH, CDR2 LQKENI. The CDR3 runs 13 residues. V lost 2 bases and J lost 9, with 11 bases in between.

This chain links TRBV6-5 with TRBJ1-5; D call uncertain. CDR3 length: 15 residues. Germline lookup yields CDR1 MNHEY and CDR2 SVGAGI. The V end lost 4 bases, the J end lost 7 bases, and 17 bases lay between the germline ends. CDR3 sequence: CASSSRDMAGQPQHF. The CDR3 region has the DNA TGTGCCAGCAGTTCCCGTGACATGGCGGGCCAGCCCCAGCATTTT.

This rearrangement joins TRBV5-1 to TRBJ1-2; no clear D gene. This CDR3 is 14 amino acids long. CDR1 is SGHRS, CDR2 YFSETQ, per germline. V lost 4 bases, J lost 4 bases, and 14 bases lay in between. The CDR3 loop reads CASSAAGSSYGYTF. Written as DNA, the CDR3 is TGCGCCAGCAGCGCGGCCGGGAGTAGCTATGGCTACACCTTC.

The chain uses TRBV3-1 (or the pseudogene TRBV3-2) and TRBJ1-2; 8 bases agree with TRBD1. Germline CDR1 LGHDT, CDR2 YNNKEL (reference sequence). This CDR3 comprises 16 residues. V shed 0 bases, J shed 4 bases, and the junction held 7 bases outside the gene matches. CDR3 bases: TGTGCCAGCAGCCAAGAGTGGCAGGGGGCTGGCTATGGCTACACCTTC. Translating it yields CASSQEWQGAGYGYTF.

In its sample, this clone was seen once. V gene TRBV7-9 combines with J gene TRBJ2-2; tentatively, D is TRBD1 (5 bases). V was clipped by 3 bases and J by 6 bases, with 14 bases between them. CDR3 length equals 15 residues. Germline values: CDR1 SEHNR, CDR2 FQNEAQ (reference sequence). The CDR3 bases are TGTGCCAGCAGCTTCGACGGGTTCAGGGCCGGGGAGCTGTTTTTT. It specifies CASSFDGFRAGELFF.

The V and J genes are TRBV27 and TRBJ2-1; no firm D call. Germline assignment: CDR1 MNHEY and CDR2 SMNVEV (reference sequence). This CDR3 is built from 14 residues. With 1 base removed from V and 9 bases from J, the gap between germline ends came to 13 bases. The CDR3 loop reads CASSLWSIKGEQFF. In DNA form, the CDR3 reads TGTGCCAGCAGTTTATGGTCCATAAAGGGTGAGCAGTTCTTC.

CDR3 nucleotides: TGCGCCAGCACTTACAAGGGGGATGCTAATGAAAAACTGTTTTTT. It codes for CASTYKGDANEKLFF. The chain recombines TRBV5-1 with TRBJ1-4; possible D gene TRBD1, 6 bases. Germline V gene lookup returns CDR1 SGHRS and CDR2 YFSETQ. Trimming shortened V by 6 bases and J by 3 bases, and 15 bases separated the two germline ends. This CDR3 is built from 15 residues. The full variable domain, its missing parts supplied by reference TRBV5-1 and TRBJ1-4, is KAGVTQTPRYLIKTRGQQVTLSCSPISGHRSVSWYQQTPGQGLQFLFEYFSETQRNKGNFPGRFSGRQFSNSRSEMNVSTLELGDSALYLCASTYKGDANEKLFFGSGTQLSVL.

The sample holds a few counts of this clone. The gene calls are TRBV18 and TRBJ2-1; either TRBD1 or TRBD2 may supply D (5 bases each). This CDR3 has 14 amino acids. Trimming took off 0 bases at V and 12 bases at J, with 15 bases between the two ends. The germline V gene has CDR1 KGHSH and CDR2 LQKENI. The CDR3 DNA reads as TGTGCCAGCTCACCACCGGGACCCCCCACCGCGCAGTTCTTC. This translates into CASSPPGPPTAQFF.

This clone has a handful of counts. The chain uses TRBV25-1 and TRBJ1-2; no firm D call. V was pared by 6 bases and J by 8 bases, with 10 bases between. The CDR3 covers 11 residues. Per germline, CDR1 MGHDK and CDR2 SYGVNS. CDR3 sequence reads: CASRYAGGYTF. As DNA, the CDR3 is TGTGCCAGCAGGTACGCGGGAGGCTACACCTTC.

This chain connects TRBV9 to TRBJ1-1; tentative D call: TRBD1 (5 bases). V lost 9 bases, J lost 4 bases, and 19 bases lay in between. The germline V gene has CDR1 SGDLS and CDR2 YYNGEE. This CDR3 contains 14 residues. CDR3: CATSPGGSGTEAFF. The CDR3 DNA reads TGTGCCACCAGTCCTGGGGGGAGTGGCACTGAAGCTTTCTTT. The variable domain in full, completed from reference TRBV9 and TRBJ1-1, reads DSGVTQTPKHLITATGQRVTLRCSPRSGDLSVYWYQQSLDQGLQFLIQYYNGEERAKGNILERFSAQQFPDLHSELNLSSLELGDSALYFCATSPGGSGTEAFFGQGTRLTVV.

The V and J genes are TRBV18 and TRBJ1-5, with 8 nucleotides matching TRBD1. Germline trimming cut 6 bases from V and 4 bases from J; bases unmatched to any gene: 5. Germline loops: CDR1 KGHSH, CDR2 LQKENI. The CDR3 sequence is 14 residues long. The CDR3 region has the DNA TGTGCCAGCTCGACAGGGGATACAAATCAGCCCCAGCATTTT. Its protein product is CASSTGDTNQPQHF.

J is TRBJ1-1 and V is TRBV30; D not resolved. CDR3 length: 13 amino acids. V lost 2 bases and J lost 4, with 11 bases in between. Per germline, CDR1 GTSNPN and CDR2 SVGIG (reference sequence). CDR3 loop: CAWSNNRFTEAFF. The CDR3 nucleotides read TGTGCCTGGAGTAACAACAGATTCACTGAAGCTTTCTTT.

This chain joins TRBV7-2 and TRBJ2-7, with D hard to call. Trimming shortened V by 2 bases and J by 0 bases, and 2 bases separated the two germline ends. The germline V gene encodes CDR1 SGHTA and CDR2 FQGNSA. This CDR3 contains 12 residues. CDR3 sequence: CASSLSSYEQYF. CDR3 nucleotide sequence: TGTGCCAGCAGCTTAAGCTCCTACGAGCAGTACTTC.